This T cell receptor beta chain is from a study of shared clonotypes between healthy human individuals. The overall study: Contributing individuals were two females and three males aged 18 to 49. Study-wide results and limits: Deeper or shallower sequencing was expected to change how clonotypes are shared among donors.

Data came from immunoSEQ multiplex PCR; TCRdb stores just in-frame clones and leaves some out. This sample has under 650,000 clones, with about 95% found just once. CDR1 and CDR2 from the germline V gene are MDHEN and SYDVKM. CDR3 size: 15 residues. Trimming removed 6 bases from V and 2 bases from J; junction bases left unmatched: 7. Remarks on this clone: Antigen specificity is unknown.

The sequenced sample consisted of naive CD4+ T cells sorted from blood. Subset described: CD45RA+ positively selected. This TCR was recovered from a woman between 25 and 40 years old in good health. The V call is TRBV28, the J call TRBJ2-7; 10 nucleotides match TRBD2. The CDR3, as DNA: TGTGCCAGCAGCACAAGACTAGCGGGTGCCTACGAGCAGTACTTC. It encodes CASSTRLAGAYEQYF.